A selection of T cell receptor beta chains follows, all from one sample in a study of OX40 agonist ivuxolimab in advanced cancers. Here immunoSEQ multiplex PCR was the method, and the copy in TCRdb shows in-frame clones only, minus some. The sample records around 66,000 clones, approximately 86% being singletons. This specimen consisted of CD4+ or CD8+ T cells sorted from blood, obtained in a trial of the OX40 agonist ivuxolimab. These receptors all come from an adult with an advanced solid tumor such as melanoma, head and neck, liver or kidney cancer. Each CDR3 is given with its conserved first and last residue. A D gene is named only where the DNA matches it firmly. Only part of the rows carry a size: once, few, many, or a class if the clone is expanded.

>15|NA|TRBV7-2|TRBJ1-4|NA
CASRLDSATNEKLFF
TGTGCCAGCAGGTTGGACAGCGCAACTAATGAAAAACTGTTTTTT
>15|once|TRBV19|TRBJ1-2|TRBD1
CASSITPTGLNGYTF
TGTGCCAGTAGTATAACCCCGACAGGGCTGAATGGCTACACCTTC
>14|NA|TRBV25-1|TRBJ1-1|TRBD1
CASRPSRGLTEAFF
TGTGCCAGCAGACCCAGCAGGGGGCTCACTGAAGCTTTCTTT
>13|NA|TRBV18|TRBJ2-1|NA
CASSSRKLDEQFF
TGTGCCAGCTCAAGTCGGAAACTGGATGAGCAGTTCTTC
>17|NA|TRBV7-8|TRBJ2-1|TRBD2
CASSPRREAGRIDEQFF
TGTGCCAGCAGCCCCCGGAGGGAAGCGGGGAGGATCGATGAGCAGTTCTTC
>15|NA|TRBV7-2|TRBJ1-1|TRBD1
CASRFGSGDRAEAFF
TGTGCCAGCAGATTTGGTTCCGGGGACAGGGCTGAAGCTTTCTTT
>14|NA|TRBV6-1|TRBJ2-7|TRBD1
CASSAYRGVYEQYF
TGTGCCAGCAGTGCTTACAGGGGAGTTTACGAGCAGTACTTC
>11|NA|TRBV6-5|TRBJ2-1|NA
CASSHNNEQFF
TGTGCCAGCAGTCATAACAATGAGCAGTTCTTC
>18|few|TRBV11-1|TRBJ1-5|NA
CASSLASTREESNQPQHF
TGTGCCAGCAGCTTGGCCTCAACCCGGGAAGAAAGCAATCAGCCCCAGCATTTT
>14|NA|TRBV6-5|TRBJ1-2|NA
CASSKGYDAGGYTF
TGTGCCAGCAGTAAGGGGTACGATGCGGGTGGCTACACCTTC
>15|NA|TRBV2|TRBJ2-1|TRBD2
CASSKTSDGFHEQFF
TGTGCCAGCAGTAAAACTAGCGACGGGTTCCATGAGCAGTTCTTC
>14|NA|TRBV7-9|TRBJ1-2|NA
CASSLARDDYGYTF
TGTGCCAGCAGCTTAGCGAGGGATGACTATGGCTACACCTTC
>14|NA|TRBV5-4|TRBJ1-1|NA
CASSLATGNTEAFF
TGTGCCAGCAGCCTAGCGACAGGGAACACTGAAGCTTTCTTT
>14|few|TRBV25-1|TRBJ1-5|NA
CASSEFGDNQPQHF
TGTGCCAGCAGTGAATTTGGTGACAATCAGCCCCAGCATTTT
>13|NA|TRBV11-1|TRBJ1-2|TRBD1
CASSLAGGYGYTF
TGTGCCAGCAGCTTGGCAGGGGGCTATGGCTACACCTTC
>16|NA|TRBV19|TRBJ1-2|NA
CASRDSWQDIIYGYTF
TGTGCCAGTAGGGACTCTTGGCAGGATATTATCTATGGCTACACCTTC
>15|NA|TRBV19|TRBJ1-5|TRBD1
CASRSRDRAVQPQHF
TGTGCCAGTCGAAGCCGGGACAGGGCCGTTCAGCCCCAGCATTTT
>15|NA|TRBV19|TRBJ2-1|TRBD1
CASSRAGGSYNEQFF
TGTGCCAGTAGTCGGGCAGGGGGTTCCTACAATGAGCAGTTCTTC
>12|NA|TRBV11-3|TRBJ2-1|NA
CASSRQGVEQFF
TGTGCCAGCAGCCGCCAGGGAGTTGAGCAGTTCTTC
>15|NA|TRBV28|TRBJ2-7|TRBD1
CASSSPGTGAPEQYF
TGTGCCAGCAGTTCCCCCGGGACAGGGGCTCCCGAGCAGTACTTC
>12|NA|TRBV28|TRBJ2-7|NA
CASSLNRPEQYF
TGTGCCAGCAGTTTGAACCGCCCCGAGCAGTACTTC
>14|NA|TRBV5-1|TRBJ2-7|NA
CASSLVAGADEQYF
TGCGCCAGCAGCTTGGTTGCGGGGGCCGACGAGCAGTACTTC
>14|NA|TRBV9|TRBJ1-3|NA
CASSVVQEGNTIYF
TGTGCCAGCAGCGTAGTTCAGGAGGGAAACACCATATATTTT
>14|NA|TRBV7-2|TRBJ2-3|TRBD2
CASSLRGSGDTQYF
TGTGCCAGCAGCTTACGCGGGAGTGGAGATACGCAGTATTTT
>13|NA|TRBV7-9|TRBJ1-1|NA
CASEGQPNTEAFF
TGTGCCAGTGAAGGACAGCCGAACACTGAAGCTTTCTTT
>12|NA|TRBV5-5|TRBJ2-3|NA
CASSPSEDTQYF
TGTGCCAGCAGCCCCAGTGAAGATACGCAGTATTTT
>15|NA|TRBV14|TRBJ2-1|NA
CASSQDQDRLNEQFF
TGTGCCAGCAGCCAAGATCAGGACAGACTAAATGAGCAGTTCTTC
>13|once|TRBV19|TRBJ2-3|NA
CASNDRVTDTQYF
TGTGCCAGTAACGACCGGGTCACAGATACGCAGTATTTT
>16|NA|TRBV28|TRBJ2-7|NA
CASSRPGLRSSYEQYF
TGTGCCAGCAGCCGGCCGGGACTGAGGAGCTCCTACGAGCAGTACTTC
>14|NA|TRBV6-5|TRBJ2-3|NA
CASSTKGGTDTQYF
TGTGCCAGCAGCACAAAGGGGGGCACAGATACGCAGTATTTT
>15|NA|TRBV9|TRBJ2-3|NA
CASSVQVTSADTQYF
TGTGCCAGCAGCGTACAGGTTACCTCGGCAGATACGCAGTATTTT
>16|NA|TRBV9|TRBJ1-1|NA
CASSVEGGVGNTEAFF
TGTGCCAGCAGCGTAGAGGGGGGTGTTGGGAACACTGAAGCTTTCTTT
>14|NA|TRBV30|TRBJ2-1|TRBD1
CAWTRGQGVAEQFF
TGTGCCTGGACTAGAGGACAGGGGGTCGCGGAGCAGTTCTTC
>14|few|TRBV7-2|TRBJ1-4|NA
CASSQRRGEEKLFF
TGTGCCAGCAGCCAGAGGCGCGGGGAGGAAAAACTGTTTTTT
>13|NA|TRBV5-4|TRBJ2-1|NA
CASSHQGPNEQFF
TGTGCCAGCAGCCATCAGGGCCCCAATGAGCAGTTCTTC
>16|NA|TRBV7-6|TRBJ2-6|NA
CASSLVGPSGANVLTF
TGTGCCAGCAGCTTAGTGGGACCGTCTGGGGCCAACGTCCTGACTTTC
>16|once|TRBV4-1|TRBJ1-2|NA
CASSQEAGPTDRRYTF
TGCGCCAGCAGCCAAGAAGCGGGCCCTACCGACAGGCGCTACACCTTC
>12|NA|TRBV6-5|TRBJ2-7|NA
CASTDTRGEQYF
TGTGCCAGCACGGACACCCGGGGAGAGCAGTACTTC
>12|NA|TRBV25-1|TRBJ1-3|NA
CASSPGQYTIYF
TGTGCCAGCAGTCCGGGACAATACACCATATATTTT
>15|NA|TRBV9|TRBJ1-6|TRBD1
CASSKRQGSNSPLHF
TGTGCCAGCAGCAAACGACAGGGGAGTAATTCACCCCTCCACTTT
>16|few|TRBV28|TRBJ2-7|TRBD1
CASRGQGSLNPYEQYF
TGTGCCAGCAGGGGACAGGGCAGCCTTAATCCTTACGAGCAGTACTTC
>15|NA|TRBV28|TRBJ2-2|TRBD2
CASILSGGGPRELFF
TGTGCCAGCATTCTTTCGGGAGGTGGACCCAGGGAGCTGTTTTTT
>11|NA|TRBV28|TRBJ1-3|NA
CASTSRNTIYF
TGTGCCAGCACGTCGCGAAACACCATATATTTT
>15|medium-sized|TRBV5-1|TRBJ1-1|NA
CASSLVPGKNTEAFF
TGCGCCAGCAGCTTGGTTCCCGGTAAGAACACTGAAGCTTTCTTT
>15|NA|TRBV5-1|TRBJ1-5|NA
CASSLVPGGNQPQHF
TGCGCCAGCAGCTTGGTTCCAGGGGGCAATCAGCCCCAGCATTTT
>15|NA|TRBV5-1|TRBJ2-2|TRBD1
CASSPRTGLTGELFF
TGCGCCAGCAGCCCTAGGACAGGGTTGACCGGGGAGCTGTTTTTT
>15|NA|TRBV7-2|TRBJ2-5|TRBD2
CASSFGGGPLETQYF
TGTGCCAGCAGCTTTGGGGGAGGGCCCTTAGAGACCCAGTACTTC
>13|NA|TRBV6-1|TRBJ2-4|NA
CASTERSKNIQYF
TGTGCCAGCACCGAAAGGTCAAAAAACATTCAGTACTTC
>15|NA|TRBV7-8|TRBJ2-1|NA
CASSFLRGSYNEQFF
TGTGCCAGCAGCTTTCTGCGGGGCTCCTACAATGAGCAGTTCTTC
>13|NA|TRBV28|TRBJ1-6|NA
CASTLIVNSPLHF
TGTGCCAGCACCCTCATTGTGAATTCACCCCTCCACTTT